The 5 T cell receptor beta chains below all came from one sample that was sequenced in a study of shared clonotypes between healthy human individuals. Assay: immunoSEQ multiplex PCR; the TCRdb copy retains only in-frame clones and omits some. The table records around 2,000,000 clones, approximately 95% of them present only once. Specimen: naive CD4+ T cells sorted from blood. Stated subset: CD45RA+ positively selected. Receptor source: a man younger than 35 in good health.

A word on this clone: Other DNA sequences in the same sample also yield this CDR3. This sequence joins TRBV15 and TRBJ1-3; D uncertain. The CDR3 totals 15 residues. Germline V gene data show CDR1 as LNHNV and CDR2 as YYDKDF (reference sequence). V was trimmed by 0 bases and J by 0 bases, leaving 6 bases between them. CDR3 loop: CATSRDRVSGNTIYF. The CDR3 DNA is TGTGCCACCAGCAGAGATCGCGTCTCTGGAAACACCATATATTTT.

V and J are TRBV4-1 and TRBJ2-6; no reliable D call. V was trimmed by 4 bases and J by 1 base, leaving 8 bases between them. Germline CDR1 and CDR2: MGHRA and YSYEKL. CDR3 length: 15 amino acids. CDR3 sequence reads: CASSRPGSGANVLTF. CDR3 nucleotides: TGCGCCAGCAGCCGGCCAGGTTCTGGGGCCAACGTCCTGACTTTC.

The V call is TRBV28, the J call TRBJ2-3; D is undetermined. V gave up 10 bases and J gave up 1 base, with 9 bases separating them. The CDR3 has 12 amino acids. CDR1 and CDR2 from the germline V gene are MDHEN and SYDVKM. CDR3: CATAWGTDTQYF. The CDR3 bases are TGTGCCACCGCATGGGGCACAGATACGCAGTATTTT.

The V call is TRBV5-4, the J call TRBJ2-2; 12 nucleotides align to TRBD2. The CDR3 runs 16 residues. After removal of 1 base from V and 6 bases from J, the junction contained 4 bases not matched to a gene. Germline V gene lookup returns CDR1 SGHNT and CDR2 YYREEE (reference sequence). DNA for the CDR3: TGTGCCAGCAGCTTGATTGCTAGCGGGGGGGCCGGGGAGCTGTTTTTT. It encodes CASSLIASGGAGELFF. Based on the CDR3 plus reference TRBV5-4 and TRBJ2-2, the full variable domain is ETGVTQSPTHLIKTRGQQVTLRCSSQSGHNTVSWYQQALGQGPQFIFQYYREEENGRGNFPPRFSGLQFPNYSSELNVNALELDDSALYLCASSLIASGGAGELFFGEGSRLTVL.

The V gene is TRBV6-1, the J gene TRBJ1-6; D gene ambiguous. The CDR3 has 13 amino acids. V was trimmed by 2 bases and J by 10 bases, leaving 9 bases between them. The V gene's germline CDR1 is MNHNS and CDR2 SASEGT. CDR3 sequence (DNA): TGTGCCAGCAGTGAAAAGGAGAGCTCACCCCTCCACTTT. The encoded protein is CASSEKESSPLHF.